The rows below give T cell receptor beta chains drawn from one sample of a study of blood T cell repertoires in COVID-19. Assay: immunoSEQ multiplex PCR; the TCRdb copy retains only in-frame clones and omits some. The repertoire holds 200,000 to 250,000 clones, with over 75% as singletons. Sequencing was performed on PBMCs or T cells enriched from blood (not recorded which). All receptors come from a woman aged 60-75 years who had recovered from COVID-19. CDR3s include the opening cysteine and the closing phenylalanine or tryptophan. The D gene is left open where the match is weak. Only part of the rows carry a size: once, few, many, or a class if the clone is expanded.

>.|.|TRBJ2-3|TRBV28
CASSQGRLSLETQYF
TGTGCCAGCAGTCAGGGTAGACTTTCTCTGGAGACGCAGTATTTT
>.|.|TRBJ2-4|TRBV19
CARRRQGIQYF
TGTGCCAGGAGAAGACAAGGCATTCAGTACTTC
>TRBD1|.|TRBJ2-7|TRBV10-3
CAIQDRSGSYEQYF
TGTGCCATCCAGGACAGGTCGGGGTCCTACGAGCAGTACTTC
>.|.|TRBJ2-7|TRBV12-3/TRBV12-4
CASSFGTLNEQYF
TGTGCCAGCAGTTTTGGGACATTAAACGAGCAGTACTTC
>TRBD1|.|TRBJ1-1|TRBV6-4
CASSRDREAEAFF
TGTGCCAGCTCCCGGGACAGGGAAGCTGAAGCTTTCTTT
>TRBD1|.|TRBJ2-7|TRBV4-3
CASSAQQGPYEQYF
TGCGCCAGCAGCGCCCAACAGGGGCCCTACGAGCAGTACTTC
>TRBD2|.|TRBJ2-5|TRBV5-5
CASSPLAASQETQYF
TGTGCCAGCAGCCCACTAGCGGCGTCCCAAGAGACCCAGTACTTC
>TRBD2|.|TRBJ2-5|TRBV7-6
CASSLAGALQETQYF
TGTGCCAGCAGCCTAGCGGGGGCCCTCCAAGAGACCCAGTACTTC
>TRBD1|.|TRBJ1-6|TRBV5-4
CASSRDRDNSPLHF
TGTGCCAGCAGCCGGGACAGAGATAATTCACCCCTCCACTTT
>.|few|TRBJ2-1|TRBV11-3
CASSLGGLDTMQFF
TGTGCCAGCAGCTTAGGGGGACTTGATACTATGCAGTTCTTC
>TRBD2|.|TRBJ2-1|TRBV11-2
CASSPSGAGRFF
TGTGCCAGCAGCCCGAGCGGGGCGGGGAGGTTCTTC
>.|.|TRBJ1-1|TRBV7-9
CASSLEGDTEAFF
TGTGCCAGCAGCTTAGAGGGAGACACTGAAGCTTTCTTT
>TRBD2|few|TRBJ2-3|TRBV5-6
CASSPRTSGRHTDTQYF
TGTGCCAGCAGCCCCAGGACTAGCGGGAGGCACACAGATACGCAGTATTTT
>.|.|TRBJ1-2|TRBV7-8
CASSPRIGAGPSYYGYTF
TGTGCCAGCAGCCCTAGGATTGGGGCAGGACCCTCCTACTATGGCTACACCTTC
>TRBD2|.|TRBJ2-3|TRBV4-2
CASSFRLAGDNTDTQYF
TGTGCCAGCAGCTTCAGACTAGCGGGGGACAACACAGATACGCAGTATTTT
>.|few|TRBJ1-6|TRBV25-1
CASSDARQALNSPLHF
TGTGCCAGCAGTGACGCCCGACAGGCACTTAATTCACCCCTCCACTTT
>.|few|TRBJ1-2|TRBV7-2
CASSLVGGIGTSNYGYTF
TGTGCCAGCAGCTTAGTCGGAGGGATCGGTACTTCTAACTATGGCTACACCTTC
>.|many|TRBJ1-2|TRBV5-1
CASSPSDAYGYTF
TGCGCCAGCAGCCCTAGTGATGCCTATGGCTACACCTTC
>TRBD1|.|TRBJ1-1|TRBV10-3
CAIRDRGLMNTEAFF
TGTGCCATCAGGGACAGGGGACTCATGAACACTGAAGCTTTCTTT
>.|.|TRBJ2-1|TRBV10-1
CASRPTYNEQFF
TGCGCCAGCAGACCTACCTACAATGAGCAGTTCTTC
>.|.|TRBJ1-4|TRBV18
CASSPTPATNEKLFF
TGTGCCAGCTCACCTACTCCGGCAACTAATGAAAAACTGTTTTTT
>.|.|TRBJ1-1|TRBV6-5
CASHSAGSTEAFF
TGTGCCAGCCACTCGGCGGGGTCCACTGAAGCTTTCTTT
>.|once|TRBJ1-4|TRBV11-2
CASSSWTHDINEKLFF
TGTGCCAGCAGCTCTTGGACACACGATATTAATGAAAAACTGTTTTTT
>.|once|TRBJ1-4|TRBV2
CASRDLQGFATNEKLFF
TGTGCCAGCAGAGACCTACAGGGATTCGCAACTAATGAAAAACTGTTTTTT
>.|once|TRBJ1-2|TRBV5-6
CASSWGRQPNYGYTF
TGTGCCAGCAGCTGGGGCAGACAGCCTAACTATGGCTACACCTTC
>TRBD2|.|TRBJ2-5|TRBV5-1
CASSPDGTSGETQYF
TGCGCCAGCAGCCCGGACGGGACTAGCGGGGAGACCCAGTACTTC
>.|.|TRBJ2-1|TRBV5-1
CASSFGGGTSYNEQFF
TGCGCCAGCAGCTTTGGTGGGGGGACCTCCTACAATGAGCAGTTCTTC
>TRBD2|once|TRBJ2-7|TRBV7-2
CASSRSLADPSYEQYF
TGTGCCAGCAGCCGTTCCCTAGCGGACCCCTCCTACGAGCAGTACTTC
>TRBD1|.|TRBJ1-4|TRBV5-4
CASSPGQGREKLFF
TGTGCCAGCAGCCCTGGACAGGGGCGTGAAAAACTGTTTTTT
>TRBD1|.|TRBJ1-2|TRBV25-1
CASSESDRGGGYTF
TGTGCCAGCAGTGAGTCGGACAGGGGTGGCGGCTACACCTTC
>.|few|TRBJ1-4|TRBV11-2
CASSLFVTNEKLFF
TGTGCCAGCAGTCTATTCGTAACTAATGAAAAACTGTTTTTT
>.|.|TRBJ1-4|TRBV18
CASSPGSLNEKLFF
TGTGCCAGCTCACCCGGGTCTTTAAATGAAAAACTGTTTTTT
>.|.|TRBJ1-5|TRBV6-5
CASSFTDSNQPQHF
TGTGCCAGCAGTTTTACAGATAGCAATCAGCCCCAGCATTTT
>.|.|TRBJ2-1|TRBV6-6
CASSLPGGGNNEQFF
TGTGCCAGCAGTTTACCCGGGGGTGGTAACAATGAGCAGTTCTTC
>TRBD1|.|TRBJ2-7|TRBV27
CASSWGQGWEQYF
TGTGCCAGCAGTTGGGGACAGGGGTGGGAGCAGTACTTC
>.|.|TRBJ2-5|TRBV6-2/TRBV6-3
CASSSEETQYF
TGTGCCAGCAGCTCCGAAGAGACCCAGTACTTC
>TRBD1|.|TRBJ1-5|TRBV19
CASSITGALRAQHF
TGTGCCAGTAGTATCACAGGGGCACTCAGGGCCCAGCATTTT
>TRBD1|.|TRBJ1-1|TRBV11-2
CASNPDRGLMNTEAFF
TGTGCCAGCAACCCTGACAGGGGGCTTATGAACACTGAAGCTTTCTTT
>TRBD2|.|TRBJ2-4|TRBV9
CASSVAAGDRGGRNIQYF
TGTGCCAGCAGCGTAGCAGCGGGAGATCGGGGCGGACGGAACATTCAGTACTTC
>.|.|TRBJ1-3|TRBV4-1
CASSQEAGPLSGNTIYF
TGCGCCAGCAGCCAAGAGGCAGGGCCCCTCTCTGGAAACACCATATATTTT
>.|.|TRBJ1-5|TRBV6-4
CASSASGTINQPQHF
TGTGCCAGCAGTGCCAGCGGGACAATCAATCAGCCCCAGCATTTT
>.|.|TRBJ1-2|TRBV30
CAWSPDGRSYGYTF
TGTGCCTGGAGTCCGGACGGGAGATCCTATGGCTACACCTTC